These T cell receptor beta chains were read from a single sample in a study of cytomegalovirus exposure and HLA in healthy donors. The data were produced by immunoSEQ multiplex PCR, yet TCRdb's version contains in-frame clones alone and is incomplete. Here the sample spans 150,000 to 200,000 clones, around 75% being singletons. Specimen: PBMCs. Receptors originate from a woman aged 50 to 60 in good health and CMV-seronegative. CDR3s include the opening cysteine and the closing phenylalanine or tryptophan. The D gene is left open where the match is weak. Size values are once, few and many counts, or a class for expanded clones, and some rows have none.

J,V,size,D,CDR3,DNA
TRBJ2-5,TRBV7-9,.,.,CASSGSRETQYF,TGTGCCAGCAGCGGTTCGCGAGAGACCCAGTACTTC
TRBJ1-1,TRBV13,.,TRBD1,CASSIRGRDTEAFF,TGTGCCAGCAGCATCAGGGGGCGCGACACTGAAGCTTTCTTT
TRBJ2-2,TRBV2,.,TRBD1,CASSPGQGGFGSAGELFF,TGTGCCAGCAGCCCTGGACAGGGTGGTTTTGGGTCGGCCGGGGAGCTGTTTTTT
TRBJ2-3,TRBV9,.,.,CASSVRGYSTDTQYF,TGTGCCAGCAGCGTACGCGGTTATAGCACAGATACGCAGTATTTT
TRBJ2-3,TRBV29-1,.,TRBD2,CSVEDRSYGAGRTGTQYF,TGCAGCGTTGAAGACAGGTCTTATGGAGCGGGGCGCACAGGTACGCAGTATTTT
TRBJ2-7,TRBV11-2,once,.,CASSLALGDHYEQYF,TGTGCCAGCAGCTTAGCCCTGGGAGACCATTACGAGCAGTACTTC
TRBJ1-4,TRBV4-1,.,TRBD1,CASSQAGQGGEKLFF,TGCGCCAGCAGCCAAGCGGGACAGGGAGGTGAAAAACTGTTTTTT
TRBJ1-3,TRBV10-3,few,.,CATSMQDISGNTIYF,TGTGCCACTTCAATGCAGGACATTTCTGGAAACACCATATATTTT
TRBJ1-3,TRBV7-6,few,.,CASSPPDTSGNTIYF,TGTGCCAGCAGCCCGCCCGACACCTCTGGAAACACCATATATTTT
TRBJ2-2,TRBV5-1,.,TRBD1,CASSLDDRAGELFF,TGCGCCAGCAGCTTGGACGACAGGGCCGGGGAGCTGTTTTTT
TRBJ1-2,TRBV6-5,.,.,CASSYSHSLNYGYTF,TGTGCCAGCAGTTACTCGCACAGCCTTAACTATGGCTACACCTTC
TRBJ2-1,TRBV10-3,.,.,CAISERGIISDEQFF,TGTGCCATCAGTGAACGGGGGATTATCAGTGATGAGCAGTTCTTC
TRBJ1-1,TRBV9,.,TRBD1,CASSRQGATEAFF,TGTGCCAGCAGCAGACAGGGGGCCACTGAAGCTTTCTTT
TRBJ1-3,TRBV6-5,.,TRBD1,CASSYRRQGTGNTIYF,TGTGCCAGCAGTTACCGAAGACAGGGCACGGGGAACACCATATATTTT
TRBJ1-2,TRBV7-9,once,.,CSSSSGQFEGYGYTF,TGTTCCAGCAGCTCCGGACAGTTCGAAGGCTATGGCTACACCTTC
TRBJ2-3,TRBV4-3,.,.,CASSQARGDTQYF,TGCGCCAGCAGCCAAGCAAGGGGAGATACGCAGTATTTT
TRBJ2-3,TRBV11-3,.,.,CASSLSSFSTDTQYF,TGTGCCAGCAGCTTATCTAGCTTCTCCACAGATACGCAGTATTTT
TRBJ1-3,TRBV2,few,.,CASSEGTHQAGSGNTIYF,TGTGCCAGCAGTGAAGGGACCCATCAGGCGGGGTCCGGAAACACCATATATTTT
TRBJ2-5,TRBV6-5,.,.,CASSYSSNGVQNQYF,TGTGCCAGCAGTTACTCGAGCAACGGGGTGCAAAACCAGTACTTC
TRBJ2-4,TRBV7-2,.,.,CASSLGGGADIQYF,TGTGCCAGCAGCTTAGGGGGCGGGGCGGACATTCAGTACTTC
TRBJ2-1,TRBV2,.,TRBD2,CAGSGRTYNEQFF,TGTGCCGGTAGCGGGAGAACCTACAATGAGCAGTTCTTC
TRBJ2-1,TRBV4-3,.,TRBD2,CASSSENGGGNEQFF,TGCGCCAGCAGCTCCGAAAACGGGGGGGGGAATGAGCAGTTCTTC
TRBJ1-3,TRBV7-9,.,.,CASSSGGSSSGNTIYF,TGTGCCAGCAGCTCCGGGGGGTCGTCCTCTGGAAACACCATATATTTT
TRBJ1-2,TRBV4-2,.,TRBD1,CASSQDTGDYYGYTF,TGTGCCAGCAGCCAAGATACAGGGGATTACTATGGCTACACCTTC
TRBJ1-6,TRBV27,.,.,CASGGVGGSGNSPLHF,TGTGCCAGCGGGGGGGTTGGGGGGTCCGGTAATTCACCCCTCCACTTT
TRBJ2-3,TRBV7-3,.,TRBD1,CASSLTLGQGTDTQYF,TGTGCCAGCAGCTTAACGTTAGGACAGGGAACAGATACGCAGTATTTT
TRBJ2-1,TRBV7-2,.,TRBD1,CASSPHAGQGFLDEQFF,TGTGCCAGCAGCCCCCACGCGGGACAGGGCTTTTTGGATGAGCAGTTCTTC
TRBJ1-3,TRBV19,.,.,CASSKRWAGPSTSSGNTIYF,TGTGCCAGTAGTAAGCGCTGGGCAGGGCCTAGTACCAGCTCTGGAAACACCATATATTTT
TRBJ1-2,TRBV5-4,.,.,CASSGGSRVGNYGYTF,TGTGCCAGCAGTGGGGGGAGCAGGGTCGGCAACTATGGCTACACCTTC
TRBJ1-1,TRBV15,.,.,CATSRIRGGGNTEAFF,TGTGCCACCAGCAGAATCAGGGGCGGGGGGAACACTGAAGCTTTCTTT
TRBJ2-2,TRBV28,.,TRBD1,CASRARSGGWTGELFF,TGTGCCAGCAGGGCTCGCTCAGGGGGCTGGACCGGGGAGCTGTTTTTT
TRBJ2-5,TRBV9,.,.,CASSVGRREAETQYF,TGTGCCAGCAGCGTAGGACGGAGGGAAGCGGAGACCCAGTACTTC
TRBJ2-7,TRBV12-5,.,TRBD1,CASGSYPGQEQYF,TGTGCTAGTGGTTCCTATCCGGGACAGGAACAGTACTTC
TRBJ1-2,TRBV7-9,.,TRBD1,CASSRDRTYGYTF,TGTGCCAGCAGCCGGGACAGGACCTATGGCTACACCTTC
TRBJ1-1,TRBV5-1,.,.,CASSSAGTEAFF,TGCGCCAGCAGCTCAGCGGGGACTGAAGCTTTCTTT